This T cell receptor beta chain was identified during a study of identical twins. General study points: Reduced insertions were recorded for abundant cord blood beta clonotypes, with no such pattern in memory repertoires.

Unique molecular identifiers were present on the cDNA, and a universal primer site came from template switching. TCRdb redid the calling of the 5' RACE reads with MiXCR, one entry per CDR3 protein. The repertoire holds under 1 million distinct CDR3 sequences, around 12% seen once, with roughly 1.6% in the top ten. With respect to this clonotype: Its specificity is not known.

In germline, CDR1 is MGHDK, CDR2 SYGVNS. The V and J ends lost 5 bases and 0 bases respectively, with 11 bases between them. This CDR3 is 15 amino acids long. The same sample was also studied in work on yellow fever vaccine responses in identical twins.

The TCR was taken from a woman between 18 and 29 years old in good health. This chain links TRBV25-1 with TRBJ1-3; D unresolved. The sequenced sample consisted of PBMCs. CDR3 coding DNA: TGTGCCAGCAGTCCGCGGCGGTTCTCTGGAAACACCATATATTTT. As protein: CASSPRRFSGNTIYF.